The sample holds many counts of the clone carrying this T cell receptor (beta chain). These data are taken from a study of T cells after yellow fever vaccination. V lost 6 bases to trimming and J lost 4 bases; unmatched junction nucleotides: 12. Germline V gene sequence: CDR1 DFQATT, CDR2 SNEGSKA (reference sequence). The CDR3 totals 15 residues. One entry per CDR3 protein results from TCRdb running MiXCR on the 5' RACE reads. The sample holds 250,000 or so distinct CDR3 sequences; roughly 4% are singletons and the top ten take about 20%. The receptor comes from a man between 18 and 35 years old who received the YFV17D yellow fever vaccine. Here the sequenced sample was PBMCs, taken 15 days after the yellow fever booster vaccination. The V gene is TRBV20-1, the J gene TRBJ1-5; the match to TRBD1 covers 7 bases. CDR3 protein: CSAKSPGQSNQPQHF. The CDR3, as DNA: TGCAGTGCCAAATCACCGGGACAGTCAAATCAGCCCCAGCATTTT.